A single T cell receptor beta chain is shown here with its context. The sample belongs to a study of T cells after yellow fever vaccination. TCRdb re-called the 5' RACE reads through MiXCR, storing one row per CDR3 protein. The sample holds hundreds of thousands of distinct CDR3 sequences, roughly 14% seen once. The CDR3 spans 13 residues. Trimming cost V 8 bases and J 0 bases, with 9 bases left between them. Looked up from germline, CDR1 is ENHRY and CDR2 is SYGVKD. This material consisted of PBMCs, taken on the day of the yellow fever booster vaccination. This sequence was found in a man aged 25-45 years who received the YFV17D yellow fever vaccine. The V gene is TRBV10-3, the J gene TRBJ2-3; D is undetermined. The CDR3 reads CAIRTSSTDTQYF. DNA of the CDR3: TGTGCCATCCGAACGAGTAGCACAGATACGCAGTATTTT.